The 10 T cell receptor beta chains reported below all come from one sample, sequenced in a study of T cell changes during pregnancy in multiple sclerosis. Data came from immunoSEQ multiplex PCR; TCRdb stores just in-frame clones and leaves some out. This sample has more than 90,000 clones, with about 90% found just once. The input for sequencing was peripheral blood, taken in the third trimester of pregnancy. The receptors shown here come from a female donor with multiple sclerosis, enrolled in a pregnancy study.

V is TRBV5-1 and J is TRBJ1-2; D might be TRBD1 (6 bases). Trimming took 0 bases from V and 5 from J, leaving 14 bases between them. The CDR3 runs to 15 residues. Germline lookup yields CDR1 SGHRS and CDR2 YFSETQ. CDR3 coding DNA: TGCGCCAGCAGCTTGGAAGGGGGTACTTCTTATGGCTACACCTTC. Its protein is CASSLEGGTSYGYTF.

The chain links TRBV2 to TRBJ1-2, with 7 positions matching TRBD1. This CDR3 contains 15 residues. The ends lost 3 bases at V and 3 bases at J; junction bases unmatched: 7. From germline, CDR1 is SNHLY and CDR2 FYNNEI. In nucleotides, the CDR3 is TGTGCCAGCAGTGAGAGAGGGGGCCTGGACTATGGCTACACCTTC. This translates into CASSERGGLDYGYTF.

The rearrangement links TRBV4-1 to TRBJ2-1; D might be TRBD2 (6 bases). CDR3 length: 17 residues. The germline gives CDR1 MGHRA, CDR2 YSYEKL. Trimming took 0 bases from V and 3 from J, leaving 15 bases between them. CDR3 bases: TGCGCCAGCAGCCAAGATCCGCCGACTAGGAACTACAATGAGCAGTTCTTC. This translates into CASSQDPPTRNYNEQFF.

This sequence joins TRBV28 and TRBJ2-7, with a tentative D call TRBD1 (6 bases). Between the trimmed V and J ends, which lost 7 bases and 3 bases, there was a span of 16 bases. Germline V CDR1 and CDR2: MDHEN, SYDVKM. This CDR3 comprises 14 residues. The CDR3 reads CASKLGGTSYEQYF. The CDR3 DNA reads TGTGCCAGCAAATTAGGGGGAACTAGCTACGAGCAGTACTTC.

This clone was detected only a few times. The CDR3 region has the DNA TGTGCCTGGAGTTCGACGGGGTACAATTACAATGAGCAGTTCTTC. As protein: CAWSSTGYNYNEQFF. The V and J genes are TRBV30 and TRBJ2-1, with D possibly TRBD2 on 5 matching bases. CDR3 length: 15 amino acids. The ends were cut back, 2 bases at V and 4 bases at J, with 15 bases in the middle. Per germline, CDR1 GTSNPN and CDR2 SVGIG (reference sequence).

The DNA for the CDR3 is TGTGCCTGGAACCGGGACTCCAACACAGATACGCAGTATTTT. Its protein is CAWNRDSNTDTQYF. This rearrangement joins TRBV30 to TRBJ2-3; weak D call: TRBD2 (6 bases). Trimming cost V 4 bases and J 2 bases, with 13 bases left between them. The length of the CDR3 is 14 residues. Germline CDR1 and CDR2: GTSNPN and SVGIG (reference sequence). Complete variable domain (other parts from reference TRBV30 and TRBJ2-3): SQTIHQWPATLVQPVGSPLSLECTVEGTSNPNLYWYRQAAGRGLQLLFYSVGIGQISSEVPQNLSASRPQDRQFILSSKKLLLSDSGFYLCAWNRDSNTDTQYFGPGTRLTVL.

The chain joins TRBV7-9 to TRBJ1-6; possibly TRBD1 for D (6 bases). The germline CDR1 and CDR2 sequences are SEHNR and FQNEAQ (reference sequence). CDR3 length: 16 residues. With 5 bases removed from V and 5 bases from J, the gap between germline ends came to 16 bases. The CDR3 DNA reads as TGTGCCAGCAGCGTTTACTCACAGGGCGATAATTCACCCCTCCACTTT. It translates to CASSVYSQGDNSPLHF.

This clone came up once. The chain links TRBV6-1 to TRBJ2-7; tentative D call: TRBD2 (7 bases). From germline, CDR1 is MNHNS and CDR2 SASEGT. This CDR3 is built from 14 residues. V gave up 7 bases and J gave up 1 base, with 14 bases separating them. CDR3 region: CASTGGRISYEQYF. DNA of the CDR3: TGTGCCAGCACCGGGGGGCGGATATCCTACGAGCAGTACTTC.

This chain joins TRBV10-3 and TRBJ2-2, with a tentative D call TRBD2 (7 bases). The germline V gene has CDR1 ENHRY and CDR2 SYGVKD. V shed 10 bases and J shed 3 bases, with 18 bases lying between them. This CDR3 is built from 15 residues. CDR3 protein: CATRRGGDDTGELFF. CDR3 sequence (DNA): TGTGCCACACGAAGGGGGGGGGATGACACCGGGGAGCTGTTTTTT.

The rearrangement uses TRBV5-1 and TRBJ2-5; 9 bases are a match to TRBD1. Germline V gene data show CDR1 as SGHRS and CDR2 as YFSETQ. Trimming removed 2 bases from V and 5 bases from J; junction bases left unmatched: 4. The CDR3 has 14 amino acids. The CDR3 loop is CASSLGTGYETQYF. The DNA of the CDR3 is TGCGCCAGCAGCTTAGGGACAGGGTACGAGACCCAGTACTTC. Complete variable domain (other parts from reference TRBV5-1 and TRBJ2-5): KAGVTQTPRYLIKTRGQQVTLSCSPISGHRSVSWYQQTPGQGLQFLFEYFSETQRNKGNFPGRFSGRQFSNSRSEMNVSTLELGDSALYLCASSLGTGYETQYFGPGTRLLVL.